This is a list of T cell receptor beta chains from one sample in a study of cytomegalovirus exposure and HLA in healthy donors. Using immunoSEQ multiplex PCR, the repertoire was profiled, and TCRdb retains in-frame clones only, with some absent. The data show some 170,000 clones, 77% seen once. Sequencing used PBMCs. These receptors were collected from a woman in her twenties or thirties in good health and CMV-seronegative. The CDR3 runs from the conserved cysteine through the conserved F or W. Each record gives: CDR3 DNA, CDR3 protein, clone size, D gene, J gene, V gene. The D gene is left open where the match is weak. Clone size is stated in some rows and not others, as once, few, many or a class when expanded.

cdr3_nt: TGTGCCAGCAGTACAGGGGTACAGCATTTT
cdr3_aa: CASSTGVQHF
clone_size: NA
d_call: TRBD1
j_call: TRBJ1-5
v_call: TRBV6-5

cdr3_nt: TGTGCCAGCAGCCGTCCCTTCTATAAGGAGGCGCTTGGCTACACCTTC
cdr3_aa: CASSRPFYKEALGYTF
clone_size: NA
d_call: NA
j_call: TRBJ1-2
v_call: TRBV6-7

cdr3_nt: TGTGCCAGCAGTTCCGGGACAGATACGTACTATGGCTACACCTTC
cdr3_aa: CASSSGTDTYYGYTF
clone_size: NA
d_call: TRBD1
j_call: TRBJ1-2
v_call: TRBV27

cdr3_nt: TGCAGCCTCAAGACAGGGGGAAGCACAGATACGCAGTATTTT
cdr3_aa: CSLKTGGSTDTQYF
clone_size: NA
d_call: TRBD1
j_call: TRBJ2-3
v_call: TRBV29-1

cdr3_nt: TGTGCCAGCAGCGAGGGCCCGGGCGGTGAAGCTTTCTTT
cdr3_aa: CASSEGPGGEAFF
clone_size: NA
d_call: NA
j_call: TRBJ1-1
v_call: TRBV5-6

cdr3_nt: TGTGCCAGCAGCTACCAGGGACTTCCCTACGAGCAGTACTTC
cdr3_aa: CASSYQGLPYEQYF
clone_size: once
d_call: NA
j_call: TRBJ2-7
v_call: TRBV7-2

cdr3_nt: TGCGCCAGCAGCCAAGTCACAGGGTGGGACTATGGCTACACCTTC
cdr3_aa: CASSQVTGWDYGYTF
clone_size: NA
d_call: NA
j_call: TRBJ1-2
v_call: TRBV4-1

cdr3_nt: TGTGCCAGCAGCTTCAGAATACTAGCGGGGGGGTACAATGAGCAGTTCTTC
cdr3_aa: CASSFRILAGGYNEQFF
clone_size: NA
d_call: NA
j_call: TRBJ2-1
v_call: TRBV12-1

cdr3_nt: TGCAGCGTCGGGGGTCTAGCGGGAGTCCATTACGAGCAGTACTTC
cdr3_aa: CSVGGLAGVHYEQYF
clone_size: NA
d_call: TRBD2
j_call: TRBJ2-7
v_call: TRBV29-1

cdr3_nt: TGTGCCAGCAGTTTATCTGCGGGGGCTCTATATGGGGAGCAGTACTTC
cdr3_aa: CASSLSAGALYGEQYF
clone_size: NA
d_call: NA
j_call: TRBJ2-7
v_call: TRBV27

cdr3_nt: TGTGCCAGTAGTATAGGGAGATCGAAGGAAAAACTGTTTTTT
cdr3_aa: CASSIGRSKEKLFF
clone_size: NA
d_call: NA
j_call: TRBJ1-4
v_call: TRBV19

cdr3_nt: TGTGCCAGCTCACCATCAACAGGGGACACTGAAGCTTTCTTT
cdr3_aa: CASSPSTGDTEAFF
clone_size: NA
d_call: TRBD1
j_call: TRBJ1-1
v_call: TRBV18

cdr3_nt: TGTGCCAGCAGCCCTAGGCACCTAGGGAACACTGAAGCTTTCTTT
cdr3_aa: CASSPRHLGNTEAFF
clone_size: NA
d_call: NA
j_call: TRBJ1-1
v_call: TRBV9

cdr3_nt: TGTGCCAGCAGCCGCCGGGGCGGGAATTCAGATACGCAGTATTTT
cdr3_aa: CASSRRGGNSDTQYF
clone_size: once
d_call: NA
j_call: TRBJ2-3
v_call: TRBV7-3

cdr3_nt: TGCGCCAGCAGCTCGCCCGGGACAGGGCAAAATTCACCCCTCCACTTT
cdr3_aa: CASSSPGTGQNSPLHF
clone_size: NA
d_call: TRBD1
j_call: TRBJ1-6
v_call: TRBV5-1

cdr3_nt: TGCGCCAGCAGCCAGATCGGGACAGCCTACGAGCAGTACTTC
cdr3_aa: CASSQIGTAYEQYF
clone_size: NA
d_call: TRBD1
j_call: TRBJ2-7
v_call: TRBV4-3

cdr3_nt: TGTGCCAGCAGCTTGAGTCCTCCCTTGACAGGGGGCACGAACACTGAAGCTTTCTTT
cdr3_aa: CASSLSPPLTGGTNTEAFF
clone_size: NA
d_call: TRBD1
j_call: TRBJ1-1
v_call: TRBV11-3

cdr3_nt: TGTGCCAGCAGTGGGGGGCTGGGGGAGACCCAGTACTTC
cdr3_aa: CASSGGLGETQYF
clone_size: NA
d_call: NA
j_call: TRBJ2-5
v_call: TRBV2

cdr3_nt: TGCAGCGTTGAAGATCTCCCAAGGACAGGGCGCTACGAGCAGTACTTC
cdr3_aa: CSVEDLPRTGRYEQYF
clone_size: NA
d_call: TRBD1
j_call: TRBJ2-7
v_call: TRBV29-1

cdr3_nt: TGCGCCAGCAGCTTGGATGGGACTAGCGGGAGGGAGCAGTTCTTC
cdr3_aa: CASSLDGTSGREQFF
clone_size: NA
d_call: TRBD2
j_call: TRBJ2-1
v_call: TRBV5-1

cdr3_nt: TGTGCCAGTAGCCACGACGGGGAAGAGACCCAGTACTTC
cdr3_aa: CASSHDGEETQYF
clone_size: NA
d_call: NA
j_call: TRBJ2-5
v_call: TRBV19

cdr3_nt: TGTGCCAGCAGCTTAGTACTGCACACCGGGGAGCTGTTTTTT
cdr3_aa: CASSLVLHTGELFF
clone_size: NA
d_call: NA
j_call: TRBJ2-2
v_call: TRBV7-2

cdr3_nt: TGCGCCAGCAGCCATGGGACAGGGAATCAGCCCCAGCATTTT
cdr3_aa: CASSHGTGNQPQHF
clone_size: few
d_call: TRBD1
j_call: TRBJ1-5
v_call: TRBV4-3

cdr3_nt: TGCGCCAGCAGCTTGGCCGGGCAGGGGAACACCGGGGAGCTGTTTTTT
cdr3_aa: CASSLAGQGNTGELFF
clone_size: NA
d_call: NA
j_call: TRBJ2-2
v_call: TRBV5-1